This T cell receptor beta chain is from a study of CD8 T cells in ankylosing spondylitis. TCRdb recomputed calls from the 5' RACE reads with MiXCR, one row per CDR3 protein. The sample lists about 230,000 distinct CDR3 sequences, over 7% occurring once. The source is a female donor with ankylosing spondylitis or in good health (not recorded which). The material sequenced was blood, either unsorted or a sorted T cell fraction (not recorded which).

The CDR3 nucleotides are TGTGCCAGCAGTTTAAACCCCGACCGAATGAACACTGAAGCTTTCTTT. Amino acid sequence: CASSLNPDRMNTEAFF. The chain combines TRBV12-3 or TRBV12-4 with TRBJ1-1; D remains ambiguous. The CDR3 sequence is 16 residues long. Between the trimmed V and J ends, which lost 2 bases and 0 bases, there was a span of 13 bases.